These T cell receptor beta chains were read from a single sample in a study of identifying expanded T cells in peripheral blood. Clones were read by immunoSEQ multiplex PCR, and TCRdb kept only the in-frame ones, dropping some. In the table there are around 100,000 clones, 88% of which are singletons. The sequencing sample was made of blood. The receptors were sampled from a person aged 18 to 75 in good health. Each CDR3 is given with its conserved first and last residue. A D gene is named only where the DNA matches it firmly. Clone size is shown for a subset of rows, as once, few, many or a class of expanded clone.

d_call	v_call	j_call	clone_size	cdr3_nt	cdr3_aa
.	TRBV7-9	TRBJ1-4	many	TGTGCCAGCAGCCGACAGGCCCCTAATGAAAAACTGTTTTTT	CASSRQAPNEKLFF
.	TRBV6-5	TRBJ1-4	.	TGTGCCAGCATGGGGGAGGGACACGGGGTTGAACTGTTTTTT	CASMGEGHGVELFF
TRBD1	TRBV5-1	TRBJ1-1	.	TGCGCCAGCAGCCCAAGGAACAGGGGTGAAATGAACACTGAAGCTTTCTTT	CASSPRNRGEMNTEAFF
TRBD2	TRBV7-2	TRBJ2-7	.	TGTGCCAGCAGCGGACTAGCGGGGGGCACCTACGAGCAGTACTTC	CASSGLAGGTYEQYF
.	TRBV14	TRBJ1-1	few	TGTGCCAGCAGCCAAGATGGGGGCAGGGGGAACACTGAAGCTTTCTTT	CASSQDGGRGNTEAFF
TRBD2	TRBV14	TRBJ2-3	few	TGTGCCAGCAGCCAACCCATAGCGGGGTCCGTGGATACGCAGTATTTT	CASSQPIAGSVDTQYF
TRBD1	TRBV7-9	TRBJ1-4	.	TGTGCCAGCACTTGGGGACAGGGGGGTGAAAAACTGTTTTTT	CASTWGQGGEKLFF
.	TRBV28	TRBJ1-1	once	TGTGCCAGCAGTTTGGAGGGAGGCACGGCGGCTTTCTTT	CASSLEGGTAAFF
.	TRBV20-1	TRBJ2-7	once	TGCAGTGCTAGATTAGGCGAGCAGTACTTC	CSARLGEQYF
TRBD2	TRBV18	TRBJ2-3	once	TGTGCCAGCTCAGACGGACTAGCCGTAAGGGGAGATACGCAGTATTTT	CASSDGLAVRGDTQYF
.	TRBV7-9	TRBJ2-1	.	TGTGCCAGCAGCCTACTAATAGGGGTGGGTGAGCAGTTCTTC	CASSLLIGVGEQFF
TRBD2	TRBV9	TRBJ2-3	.	TGTGCCAGCAGCGCCTCCCTAGCGGGGGGGGCAGATACGCAGTATTTT	CASSASLAGGADTQYF
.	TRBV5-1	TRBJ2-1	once	TGCGCCAGCAGCTCATCGTCCTGGGGGCGCCGTACAAAATCGGCTGAGCAGTTCTTC	CASSSSSWGRRTKSAEQFF
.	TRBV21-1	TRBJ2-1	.	TGTGCCAGCATAGTAGGCGGGAGTTATGAGCAGTTCTTC	CASIVGGSYEQFF
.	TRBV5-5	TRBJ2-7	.	TGTGCCAGCAGCCTACAGGGAGCCTACGAGCAGTACTTC	CASSLQGAYEQYF
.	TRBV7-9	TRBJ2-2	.	TGTGCCAGCAGCCCACTGGGACTAGACAGGGACACCGGGGAGCTGTTTTTT	CASSPLGLDRDTGELFF
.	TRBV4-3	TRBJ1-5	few	TGCGCCAGCAGCCAAGATTGGCAGGCCAATCAGCCCCAGCATTTT	CASSQDWQANQPQHF
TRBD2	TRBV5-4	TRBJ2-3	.	TGTGCCAGCAGCTTTCGACTAGCGGGGGACACAGATACGCAGTATTTT	CASSFRLAGDTDTQYF
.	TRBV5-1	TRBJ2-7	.	TGCGCCAGCAGCTTGGGGCGTCAGGATCCCTCCTACGAGCAGTACTTC	CASSLGRQDPSYEQYF
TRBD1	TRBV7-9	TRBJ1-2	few	TGTGCCAGCAGCCAACAAATTGGGACAGGACCTGGCTACACCTTC	CASSQQIGTGPGYTF
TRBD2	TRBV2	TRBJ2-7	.	TGTGCCAGCAGTACTAGCGGGAGGGCGTTCGAGCAGTACTTC	CASSTSGRAFEQYF
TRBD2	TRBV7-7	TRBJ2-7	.	TGTGCCAGCAGCAAAGGACTAGCGGGAGGGCTTTACGAGCAGTACTTC	CASSKGLAGGLYEQYF
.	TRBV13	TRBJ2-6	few	TGTGCCAGCAGGAGGGCTGGGGCCAACGTCCTGACTTTC	CASRRAGANVLTF
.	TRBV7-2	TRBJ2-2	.	TGTGCCAGCAGCTCCTGGCAGGGCGTCTTATCCGGGGAGCTGTTTTTT	CASSSWQGVLSGELFF
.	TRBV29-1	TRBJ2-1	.	TGCAGCGCCCCCGGGGGCAATGAGCAGTTCTTC	CSAPGGNEQFF
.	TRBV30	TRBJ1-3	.	TGTGCCTGGAGTGTTGGAGCAGCTGGAAACACCATATATTTT	CAWSVGAAGNTIYF
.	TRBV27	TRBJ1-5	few	TGTGCCAGCAGTTTACGAGGGGAGAGCAATCAGCCCCAGCATTTT	CASSLRGESNQPQHF
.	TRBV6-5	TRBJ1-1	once	TGTGCCAGCAGCCAGGCCGGGACGGTGAACACTGAAGCTTTCTTT	CASSQAGTVNTEAFF
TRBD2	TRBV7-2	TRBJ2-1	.	TGTGCCAGCAGCTTAGTAGCGGGAGGCCCGAGTGGGCAGTTCTTC	CASSLVAGGPSGQFF
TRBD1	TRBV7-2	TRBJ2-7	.	TGTGCCAGCAGTTTATGGACAGGCCGGGGTGGCTACGAGCAGTACTTC	CASSLWTGRGGYEQYF
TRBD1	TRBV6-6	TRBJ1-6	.	TGTGCCAGCAGTTCCCCGGGACAGCCCAATTCACCCCTCCACTTT	CASSSPGQPNSPLHF
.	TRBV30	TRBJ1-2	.	TGTGCCTGGATGGGCAGCAACTATGGCTACACCTTC	CAWMGSNYGYTF
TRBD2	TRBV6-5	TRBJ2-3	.	TGTGCCAGCAGTAGTAGCGGGAGGGCCGCAGATACGCAGTATTTT	CASSSSGRAADTQYF
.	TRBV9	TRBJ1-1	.	TGTGCCAGCAGCGTAGCGCCGCGGGCGGGGATCACTGAAGCTTTCTTT	CASSVAPRAGITEAFF
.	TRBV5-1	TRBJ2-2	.	TGCGCCAGCAGCTCCCCCTACACCGGGGAGCTGTTTTTT	CASSSPYTGELFF
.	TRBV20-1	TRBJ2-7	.	TGCAGTGCAACCGAATCCTACGAGCAGTACTTC	CSATESYEQYF
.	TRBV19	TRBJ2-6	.	TGTGCCACGACCGATCTCTCTGGGGCCAACGTCCTGACTTTC	CATTDLSGANVLTF
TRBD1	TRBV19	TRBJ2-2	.	TGTGCCAGTAGTATAAGGTCGGGGACAGGATTTACCGGGGAGCTGTTTTTT	CASSIRSGTGFTGELFF
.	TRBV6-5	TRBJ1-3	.	TGTGCCAGCAGTCGAAGGGACGGCGGAAACACCATATATTTT	CASSRRDGGNTIYF
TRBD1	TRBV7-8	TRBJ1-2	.	TGTGCCAGCAGCGCGGACAGGGGTAACTATGGCTACACCTTC	CASSADRGNYGYTF
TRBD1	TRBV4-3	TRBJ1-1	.	TGCGCCAGCAGCCAAGGGACAGGGTGGGACACTGAAGCTTTCTTT	CASSQGTGWDTEAFF
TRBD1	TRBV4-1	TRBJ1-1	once	TGCGCCAGCAGCCCGGGACAGGGGGTTAGGACTGAAGCTTTCTTT	CASSPGQGVRTEAFF
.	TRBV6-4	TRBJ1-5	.	TGTGCCAGCAGTGACGGCGGATGTGGGCATAGATGGAATCAGCCCCAGCATTTT	CASSDGGCGHRWNQPQHF
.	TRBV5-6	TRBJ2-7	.	TGTGCCAGCAGCCGACGCGGGTGGGAGGCATCCTACGAGCAGTACTTC	CASSRRGWEASYEQYF
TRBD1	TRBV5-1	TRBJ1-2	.	TGCGCCAGCAGCTTCTCACAGGGGGCTAACTATGGCTACACCTTC	CASSFSQGANYGYTF
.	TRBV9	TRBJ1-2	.	TGTGCCAGCAGCGTAGGCCCAGGGTCCGACTATGGCTACACCTTC	CASSVGPGSDYGYTF
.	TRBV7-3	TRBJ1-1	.	TGTGCCAGCAGCCCTGGGACGGCGAACACTGAAGCTTTCTTT	CASSPGTANTEAFF
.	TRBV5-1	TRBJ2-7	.	TGCGCCAGCAGCTTAGCAGGGGGACTCTACGAGCAGTACTTC	CASSLAGGLYEQYF
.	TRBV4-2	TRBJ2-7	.	TGTGCCAGCAGCCAAGCCCATCAGGCCTCTTCCTACGAGCAGTACTTC	CASSQAHQASSYEQYF
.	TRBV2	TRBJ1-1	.	TGTGCCAGCAGTGAACCCGATGAAGCTTTCTTT	CASSEPDEAFF
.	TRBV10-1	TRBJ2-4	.	TGCGCCAGCAGTGGGGCCGGCGGGCCGACGCGAAACATTCAGTACTTC	CASSGAGGPTRNIQYF
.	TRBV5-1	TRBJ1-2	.	TGCGCCAGCAGCTTGGGACAGGATGGCTACACCTTC	CASSLGQDGYTF
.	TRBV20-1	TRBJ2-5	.	TGCAGTGTAGCTGAGACCCAGTACTTC	CSVAETQYF
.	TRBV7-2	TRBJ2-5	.	TGTGCCGGGTCAAGAAGCAGGCGGGGTGGGCAAGAGACCCAGTACTTC	CAGSRSRRGGQETQYF